These 24 T cell receptor beta chains came from one sample sequenced in a study of T cells in Graves' hyperthyroidism and ophthalmopathy. Amplification of TCR beta CDR3 regions was performed using RNA transcripts as template. HTBI primers drove first-round RT-PCR of the TCR CDR3. TCRdb analysed the multiplex PCR reads with MiXCR anew, one entry per CDR3 protein. The sample contains 350,000 to 450,000 distinct CDR3 sequences, more than 12% of which appear only once. Sequenced input: blood. These receptors came from a man aged 45 to 65 with Graves' ophthalmopathy.

Regarding this clonotype: Mismatch with germline at one junction end may stem from a read error. CDR3 nucleotide sequence: TGTACCAGCAGCCTAACCTCCGGGACTAGCGGCTCCTACGAGCAGTACTTC. It translates to CTSSLTSGTSGSYEQYF. This chain links TRBV12-3 or TRBV12-4 with TRBJ2-7; 11 nucleotides agree with TRBD2. The CDR3 extends over 17 amino acids.

This clonotype has ten or more counts. The rearrangement uses TRBV18 and TRBJ2-7; perhaps TRBD1 as D (6 bases). This CDR3 has 13 residues. V dropped 2 bases and J dropped 3 bases, with 8 bases sitting between them. In germline, CDR1 is KGHSH, CDR2 LQKENI. CDR3 protein: CASSPLGGYEQYF. CDR3 DNA: TGTGCCAGCTCACCATTAGGGGGCTACGAGCAGTACTTC.

The CDR3 sequence: CASSYSKVTDTQYF. The CDR3 nucleotides read TGTGCCAGCAGTTACTCGAAGGTCACAGATACGCAGTATTTT. The chain uses TRBV6-9 and TRBJ2-3; D is uncertain. The germline V and J ends were trimmed by 3 bases and 2 bases, with 9 bases remaining between them. This CDR3 region has 14 residues. CDR1 and CDR2 from the germline V gene are MNHGY and SVAAGI.

This clonotype has only a few counts. V and J are TRBV27 and TRBJ2-5; 7 positions match TRBD2. In germline, CDR1 is MNHEY, CDR2 SMNVEV (reference sequence). This CDR3 contains 16 residues. Trimming took 3 bases from V and 1 from J; bases not matched to a gene: 8. This CDR3 is CASSLPWPGGQETQYF. As DNA, the CDR3 is TGTGCCAGCAGTTTGCCATGGCCGGGAGGCCAAGAGACCCAGTACTTC.

CDR3 bases: TGTGCCAGCAGTATGACAGGGGGCGTTAACGAGCAGTACTTC. As protein: CASSMTGGVNEQYF. The chain combines TRBV9 with TRBJ2-7; TRBD1 agrees at 10 bases. Trimming took 5 bases from V and 5 from J; bases not matched to a gene: 7. Germline assignment: CDR1 SGDLS and CDR2 YYNGEE. The CDR3 length is 14 residues. Combining the CDR3 with reference TRBV9 and TRBJ2-7 gives the whole variable domain DSGVTQTPKHLITATGQRVTLRCSPRSGDLSVYWYQQSLDQGLQFLIQYYNGEERAKGNILERFSAQQFPDLHSELNLSSLELGDSALYFCASSMTGGVNEQYFGPGTRLTVT.

The chain has TRBV4-2 and TRBJ1-6; D is unresolved. Between the trimmed V and J ends, which lost 0 bases and 7 bases, there was a span of 10 bases. The CDR3 loop spans 15 amino acids. Germline V gives CDR1 LGHNA, CDR2 YNFKEQ. CDR3 DNA: TGTGCCAGCAGCCAAGATCCCCCGGGCAATTCACCCCTCCACTTT. Translating it yields CASSQDPPGNSPLHF.

The rearrangement uses TRBV15 and TRBJ1-5, with D unclear. Germline-derived CDR1 and CDR2 are LNHNV and YYDKDF (reference sequence). The CDR3 has 15 residues. V was cut by 5 bases and J by 1 base, with 12 bases left in between. CDR3 nucleotide sequence: TGTGCCACCAGCTCTCGGATTCGGAGCAATCAGCCCCAGCATTTT. It specifies CATSSRIRSNQPQHF.

This chain links TRBV5-1 with TRBJ2-1; 15 nucleotides align to TRBD2. This CDR3 comprises 18 residues. CDR1 is SGHRS, CDR2 YFSETQ, per germline. The J segment lost 5 bases and the V segment lost 5 bases, leaving 11 bases of the junction unmatched. CDR3 in amino acids: CASRRTSGRAFSDNEQFF. CDR3 nucleotide sequence: TGCGCCAGCAGGAGGACTAGCGGGAGGGCCTTCTCGGACAATGAGCAGTTCTTC.

The chain combines TRBV19 with TRBJ2-2; TRBD1 is a possible D gene (6 bases). Germline V gene data show CDR1 as LNHDA and CDR2 as SQIVND (reference sequence). There are 14 residues in the CDR3. With 5 bases removed from V and 4 bases from J, the gap between germline ends came to 11 bases. CDR3 bases: TGTGCCAGTAGTGTGCAGGGGTTCACCGGGGAGCTGTTTTTT. It yields the protein CASSVQGFTGELFF.

The CDR3 region is CASRPPGQLNYGYTF. The CDR3 region has the DNA TGTGCCAGCAGACCACCCGGGCAGCTTAACTATGGCTACACCTTC. The rearrangement links TRBV28 to TRBJ1-2; D is unclear. The V gene lost 6 bases and the J gene lost 1 base, with 15 bases spanning the gap. CDR3 length: 15 residues. Germline values: CDR1 MDHEN, CDR2 SYDVKM.

This clonotype was found many times. The chain uses TRBV30 and TRBJ1-1; D gene ambiguous. The CDR3 loop spans 13 amino acids. V lost 0 bases to trimming and J lost 1 base, with 6 bases between them. From germline, CDR1 is GTSNPN and CDR2 SVGIG (reference sequence). This CDR3 is CAWSVHENTEAFF. The CDR3 DNA reads as TGTGCCTGGAGTGTACATGAGAACACTGAAGCTTTCTTT.

This clonotype was picked up many times. The chain couples TRBV7-8 to TRBJ1-1; D ambiguous. V was pared by 1 base and J by 0 bases, with 15 bases between. This CDR3 spans 17 amino acids. The germline V gene has CDR1 SGHVS and CDR2 FQNEAQ. The CDR3 spells CASSLGSVPGLNTEAFF. The CDR3 bases are TGTGCCAGCAGCTTAGGATCGGTCCCAGGTTTGAACACTGAAGCTTTCTTT.

The chain couples TRBV19 to TRBJ2-7, with TRBD2 matching 12 bases. Germline V gene data show CDR1 as LNHDA and CDR2 as SQIVND (reference sequence). The CDR3 runs 15 residues. V lost 5 bases and J lost 4; bases outside the gene matches: 6. The DNA for the CDR3 is TGTGCCAGTAGTTCATCCACTAGCGGGAGGTACGAGCAGTACTTC. Its protein product is CASSSSTSGRYEQYF.

This clonotype was seen many times. This chain joins TRBV6-1 and TRBJ2-7; 7 positions match TRBD2. This CDR3 has 16 residues. V trimming: 8 bases; J trimming: 3 bases; junction bases outside the gene matches: 16. CDR1 and CDR2 from the germline V gene are MNHNS and SASEGT. The CDR3 loop is CASLASGALTRYEQYF. The DNA for the CDR3 is TGTGCCAGCTTGGCTAGCGGTGCACTGACCCGCTACGAGCAGTACTTC.

On this clonotype: A read error may account for a junction end that differs from germline. The genes are TRBV5-1 and TRBJ2-2; a weak D match, TRBD1 (6 bases). The CDR3 sequence is 14 residues long. CDR1 is SGHRS and CDR2 is YFSETQ in the germline V gene. The CDR3 protein is CASRGVGSTGEPFF. For the CDR3, the DNA is TGTGCCAGCAGGGGAGTGGGATCCACCGGGGAGCCGTTTTTT. Drawing the rest from reference TRBV5-1 and TRBJ2-2, the complete variable domain is KAGVTQTPRYLIKTRGQQVTLSCSPISGHRSVSWYQQTPGQGLQFLFEYFSETQRNKGNFPGRFSGRQFSNSRSEMNVSTLELGDSALYLCASRGVGSTGEPFFGEGSRLTVL.

The CDR3 loop reads CASSLNRDQPQHF. CDR3 nucleotide sequence: TGTGCCAGCAGTTTGAACCGGGATCAGCCCCAGCATTTT. The chain recombines TRBV12-3 or TRBV12-4 with TRBJ1-5; no reliable D call. The CDR3 runs to 13 residues. Trimming took off 3 bases at V and 5 bases at J, with 8 bases between the two ends.

This clonotype was counted ten times or more. This chain uses TRBV20-1 with TRBJ2-3, with 10 bases matching TRBD2. Germline CDR1 and CDR2: DFQATT and SNEGSKA (reference sequence). Trimming took 1 base from V and 3 from J; bases not matched to a gene: 4. There are 15 residues in the CDR3. CDR3 DNA: TGCAGTGCTAGAGGAGCGGGGGGGGGTACAGATACGCAGTATTTT. Protein: CSARGAGGGTDTQYF.

This clonotype has just one count. CDR3 bases: TGTGCCAGCAGTTACGGGCAGCTCTCTAATTCACCCCTCCACTTT. It codes for CASSYGQLSNSPLHF. V usage is TRBV6-2 or TRBV6-3 and J usage is TRBJ1-6; no reliable D call. Trimming removed 2 bases from V and 6 bases from J, with 11 bases in between. This CDR3 spans 15 amino acids. The germline gives CDR1 MNHEY, CDR2 SVGEGT.

This clonotype has a count of ten or more. The V call is TRBV27, the J call TRBJ2-7; weak D call: TRBD2 (5 bases). Trimming shortened V by 6 bases and J by 7 bases, and 13 bases separated the two germline ends. Germline V gives CDR1 MNHEY, CDR2 SMNVEV (reference sequence). The CDR3 is 12 amino acids. As DNA, the CDR3 is TGTGCCAGCAGGATGGGAAGCGGTGAGCAGTACTTC. This encodes CASRMGSGEQYF.

This clonotype was counted a few times. This chain joins TRBV6-1 and TRBJ1-4; 7 nucleotides line up with TRBD1. The V segment lost 6 bases and the J segment 8 bases; nucleotides outside the gene matches: 9. This CDR3 is built from 14 residues. Germline V gene lookup returns CDR1 MNHNS and CDR2 SASEGT. The CDR3, as DNA: TGTGCCAGCAGACCGTGGAGGGGGCGAGAAAAACTGTTTTTT. It translates to CASRPWRGREKLFF.

For this clonotype: Because the CDR3 is missing its conserved closing phenylalanine or tryptophan, this is likely a read error. The chain joins TRBV7-9 to TRBJ1-1; 8 bases agree with TRBD1. Germline V CDR1 and CDR2: SEHNR, FQNEAQ (reference sequence). The J segment lost 3 bases and the V segment lost 2 bases, leaving 2 bases of the junction unmatched. This CDR3 has 14 residues. The CDR3 region is CASSLLQGDTEAFL. CDR3 DNA: TGTGCCAGCAGCTTACTACAGGGGGACACTGAAGCTTTCCTT.

This clonotype was found many times. The rearrangement links TRBV24-1 to TRBJ2-3; perhaps TRBD2 as D (6 bases). This CDR3 contains 14 residues. Between the trimmed V and J ends, which lost 1 base and 6 bases, there was a span of 10 bases. CDR1 is KGHDR, CDR2 SFDVKD, per germline. The CDR3 DNA follows: TGTGCCACCAGTGATTTTTCAGGGAGGGATACGCAGTATTTT. This sequence encodes CATSDFSGRDTQYF.

This clonotype was observed many times. CDR3 residues: CASSRKQQNFMGTEAFF. For the CDR3, the DNA is TGCGCCAGCAGCCGCAAACAGCAGAACTTTATGGGGACTGAAGCTTTCTTT. The rearrangement joins TRBV5-1 to TRBJ1-1, with unresolved D. CDR1 and CDR2 (germline): SGHRS, YFSETQ. The CDR3 spans 17 residues. Trimming pared 4 bases from V and 5 bases from J, leaving 24 bases between.

This clonotype appeared many times. J is TRBJ2-1 and V is TRBV5-1; 7 positions match TRBD2. V shed 4 bases, J shed 0 bases, and the junction held 10 bases outside the gene matches. The germline gives CDR1 SGHRS, CDR2 YFSETQ. This CDR3 is built from 17 residues. As DNA, the CDR3 is TGCGCCAGCAGCAGAGGGCAGCGGGGTAGCTCCTACAATGAGCAGTTCTTC. It is translated as CASSRGQRGSSYNEQFF.